The 5 T cell receptor beta chains in this list originate from one sample, sequenced in a study of blood T cell repertoires in COVID-19. Generated by immunoSEQ multiplex PCR, the TCRdb table keeps only in-frame clones and is missing some. In the table there are under 300,000 clones, 85% to 90% of which are singletons. Input material: peripheral blood. The origin of the receptors is a woman aged 40 to 50 with acute or convalescent COVID-19.

This clone occurred once. The rearrangement uses TRBV19 and TRBJ2-3; 7 nucleotides line up with TRBD1. CDR3 size: 16 residues. Germline V lookup: CDR1 LNHDA, CDR2 SQIVND (reference sequence). With 5 bases clipped from V and 6 bases from J, the junction kept 14 bases outside the gene matches. In DNA, the CDR3 is TGTGCCAGTAGTCAACAGGGGTTAGGCGCACGGGATACGCAGTATTTT. Its protein is CASSQQGLGARDTQYF.

The chain joins TRBV29-1 to TRBJ2-5, with a weak D call TRBD2 (6 bases). The CDR3 is 16 residues long. Germline V gene lookup returns CDR1 SQVTM and CDR2 ANQGSEA. Trimming removed 7 bases from V and 3 bases from J, with 24 bases in between. The CDR3 coding sequence is TGCAGCGCCATGGGAGGTGGCCGTCGGTGGGAAGAGACCCAGTACTTC. Translated, it gives CSAMGGGRRWEETQYF. The entire variable domain, with the rest obtained from reference TRBV29-1 and TRBJ2-5, is as follows: SAVISQKPSRDICQRGTSLTIQCQVDSQVTMMFWYRQQPGQSLTLIATANQGSEATYESGFVIDKFPISRPNLTFSTLTVSNMSPEDSSIYLCSAMGGGRRWEETQYFGPGTRLLVL.

This clone appeared once. V is TRBV19 and J is TRBJ1-1, with a possible D match to TRBD1 (6 bases). The CDR3 is 14 amino acids. CDR1 is LNHDA and CDR2 is SQIVND in the germline V gene (reference sequence). V was shortened by 5 bases and J by 5 bases, with 15 bases between the two germline ends. The DNA of the CDR3 is TGTGCCAGTAGTTTCTGGGGGCAGGGGACTGAAGCTTTCTTT. It encodes CASSFWGQGTEAFF.

This chain links TRBV4-1 with TRBJ1-5; D may be TRBD1 (5 bases). Between the trimmed V and J ends, which lost 0 bases and 0 bases, there was a span of 15 bases. The CDR3 sequence is 18 residues long. The germline gives CDR1 MGHRA, CDR2 YSYEKL. In DNA, the CDR3 is TGCGCCAGCAGCCAAGACAGGGTCCTTCCCGCTAGCAATCAGCCCCAGCATTTT. Translated: CASSQDRVLPASNQPQHF.

The J gene is TRBJ2-7, the V gene TRBV7-9, with 10 bases lining up with TRBD1. CDR1 is SEHNR and CDR2 is FQNEAQ in the germline V gene (reference sequence). This CDR3 spans 14 amino acids. With V trimmed by 5 bases and J by 5 bases, 6 bases remained unmatched. The CDR3 coding sequence is TGTGCCAGCAGCACCCGGGACAGGGGCGACGAGCAGTACGTC. Translated: CASSTRDRGDEQYV.